This entry is about one T cell receptor beta chain. The treatment was: around 19 received Ad26.COV2.S at low or high dose, single or two shots; 5 received placebo; per-sample allocation not given. Collection of samples fell on day 63 after the first vaccine or placebo injection. Spike of the Wuhan-strain SARS-CoV-2 was expressed by an Ad26 vector, which formed the vaccine. The data stem from a study of Ad26.COV2.S vaccination and SARS-CoV-2 variants. V gave up 2 bases and J gave up 11 bases, with 15 bases separating them. Germline V gene data show CDR1 as MNHEY and CDR2 as SVGEGT. The CDR3 loop spans 13 amino acids. The protocol was immunoSEQ multiplex PCR, while the TCRdb copy is restricted to in-frame clones and leaves out a portion. The repertoire has 440,000 or so clones, roughly 88% of them found once; the top ten carry about 4.4%.

The TCR was taken from a person aged 18-60 years who received the Ad26.COV2.S COVID-19 vaccine or a placebo. The chain is built from TRBV6-2 or TRBV6-3 and TRBJ1-1; no clear D gene. Source: peripheral blood, taken in a trial of Ad26.COV2.S vaccine versus placebo. Here the CDR3 DNA reads TGTGCCAGCAGTTACCGATCTGGTTCCTCTGCTTTCTTT. It yields the protein CASSYRSGSSAFF.